This T cell receptor beta chain was recorded in a study of cytomegalovirus exposure and HLA in healthy donors. The PCR was carried out with 60 Vbeta primers and 13 Jbeta primers. Assay used: immunoSEQ multiplex PCR; TCRdb lists only in-frame clones, some missing. The sample lists 100,000 to 150,000 clones, around 81% occurring once. Between the trimmed V and J ends, which lost 6 bases and 1 base, there was a span of 12 bases. The CDR3 totals 13 residues. Per the germline V gene, CDR1 is SQVTM and CDR2 is ANQGSEA. Source material: PBMCs. The clonotype originates from a man between 18 and 29 years old in good health and CMV-seronegative. The chain combines TRBV29-1 with TRBJ1-1; the D gene is possibly TRBD1 (6 bases). CDR3 amino acids: CSVVGAGNTEAFF. The CDR3 region has the DNA TGCAGCGTCGTGGGGGCCGGGAACACTGAAGCTTTCTTT. The whole variable domain, filled in from reference TRBV29-1 and TRBJ1-1, reads SAVISQKPSRDICQRGTSLTIQCQVDSQVTMMFWYRQQPGQSLTLIATANQGSEATYESGFVIDKFPISRPNLTFSTLTVSNMSPEDSSIYLCSVVGAGNTEAFFGQGTRLTVV.